Presented here are 24 T cell receptor beta chains from one specimen sequenced in a study of blood T cell repertoires in COVID-19. Assay used: immunoSEQ multiplex PCR; TCRdb lists only in-frame clones, some missing. The sample holds approximately 200,000 clones, roughly four fifths seen once. Material: peripheral blood. These TCRs come from a woman in her forties or fifties with acute or convalescent COVID-19.

The V and J genes are TRBV6-5 and TRBJ1-2; D is unclear. CDR1 and CDR2 (germline): MNHEY, SVGAGI. The CDR3 runs to 15 residues. Trimming pared 0 bases from V and 8 bases from J, leaving 16 bases between. The CDR3 spells CASSYSDYRGGGYTF. The CDR3 nucleotides are TGTGCCAGCAGTTACTCGGACTACCGCGGAGGGGGCTACACCTTC.

This clone was counted only a few times. The genes are TRBV28 and TRBJ2-2; TRBD1 aligns across 7 bases. Germline loops: CDR1 MDHEN, CDR2 SYDVKM. The CDR3 runs 15 residues. Losses at the gene ends were 3 bases for V and 1 base for J; bases not matched to a gene: 2. CDR3 nucleotide sequence: TGTGCCAGCAGTTTTGACAGGGTGAACACCGGGGAGCTGTTTTTT. Encoded protein: CASSFDRVNTGELFF.

The chain uses TRBV6-1 and TRBJ1-4; D is possibly TRBD1 (5 bases). Between the trimmed V and J ends, which lost 5 bases and 6 bases, there was a span of 13 bases. Looked up from germline, CDR1 is MNHNS and CDR2 is SASEGT. The CDR3 extends over 14 amino acids. The CDR3 nucleotides read TGTGCCAGCAGTTGGTTGGGGCCTTATGAAAAACTGTTTTTT. It codes for CASSWLGPYEKLFF.

V gene TRBV6-2 or TRBV6-3 combines with J gene TRBJ1-5, with 10 nucleotides matching TRBD1. V was pared by 2 bases and J by 2 bases, with 15 bases of the junction left unmatched. Germline V gene data show CDR1 as MNHEY and CDR2 as SVGEGT. The CDR3 spans 20 residues. CDR3 DNA: TGTGCCAGCAGTTACCAGTTGACAGGGGGCTCGAGATTTGGCAATCAGCCCCAGCATTTT. This encodes CASSYQLTGGSRFGNQPQHF.

This chain uses TRBV30 with TRBJ2-7; 10 bases align to TRBD1. This CDR3 spans 14 amino acids. Trimming cost V 2 bases and J 4 bases; bases outside gene matches: 5. Germline CDR1 is GTSNPN and CDR2 is SVGIG (reference sequence). The CDR3 protein is CAWSRQGANYEQYF. CDR3 DNA: TGTGCCTGGAGTAGACAGGGGGCAAATTACGAGCAGTACTTC. Based on the CDR3 plus reference TRBV30 and TRBJ2-7, the full variable domain is SQTIHQWPATLVQPVGSPLSLECTVEGTSNPNLYWYRQAAGRGLQLLFYSVGIGQISSEVPQNLSASRPQDRQFILSSKKLLLSDSGFYLCAWSRQGANYEQYFGPGTRLTVT.

The chain carries TRBV7-2 and TRBJ2-3, with 7 bases aligning to TRBD1. The CDR3 is made up of 15 amino acids. Trimming took 1 base from V and 3 from J; bases not matched to a gene: 4. Germline values: CDR1 SGHTA, CDR2 FQGNSA. The CDR3 sequence: CASSLGNRGTDTQYF. The CDR3 nucleotides are TGTGCCAGCAGCTTAGGCAACAGGGGAACAGATACGCAGTATTTT.

This clone was observed a handful of times. The V gene is TRBV14, the J gene TRBJ2-3, with D tentatively TRBD2 (7 bases). The CDR3 spans 16 residues. CDR1 is SGHDN, CDR2 FVKESK, per germline. Trimming shortened V by 6 bases and J by 3 bases, and 19 bases separated the two germline ends. In nucleotides, the CDR3 is TGTGCCAGCAGTCCATGGAGGGGGGGCGAAACAGATACGCAGTATTTT. The encoded protein is CASSPWRGGETDTQYF.

This clone has more than one count but fewer than ten. The J gene is TRBJ2-6, the V gene TRBV19, with D perhaps matching TRBD1 (6 bases). There are 17 residues in the CDR3. Germline V gives CDR1 LNHDA, CDR2 SQIVND (reference sequence). Trimming cost V 4 bases and J 0 bases, with 13 bases left between them. The CDR3 is CASSRQAQGSGANVLTF. In DNA, the CDR3 is TGTGCCAGTAGTAGGCAAGCACAGGGCTCTGGGGCCAACGTCCTGACTTTC.

The rearrangement uses TRBV5-1 and TRBJ2-3; a weak D match, TRBD2 (5 bases). Deletions cut 4 bases from V and 4 bases from J, with 16 bases between. Germline V gene lookup returns CDR1 SGHRS and CDR2 YFSETQ. This CDR3 is 15 amino acids long. CDR3 bases: TGCGCCAGCAGCCCAGACCCAACTAGTTCAGATACGCAGTATTTT. Translation gives CASSPDPTSSDTQYF.

This chain links TRBV7-2 with TRBJ1-5, with 8 bases that match TRBD1. This CDR3 has 14 residues. Germline CDR1 reads SGHTA; CDR2 reads FQGNSA. Trimming took 5 bases from V and 5 from J; bases not matched to a gene: 5. For the CDR3, the DNA is TGTGCCAGCAGCCCTACAGGGGGGGATCAGCCCCAGCATTTT. It yields the protein CASSPTGGDQPQHF. The full variable domain, rest sourced from reference TRBV7-2 and TRBJ1-5, is GAGVSQSPSNKVTEKGKDVELRCDPISGHTALYWYRQSLGQGLEFLIYFQGNSAPDKSGLPSDRFSAERTGGSVSTLTIQRTQQEDSAVYLCASSPTGGDQPQHFGDGTRLSIL.

The rearrangement links TRBV3-1 (or the pseudogene TRBV3-2) to TRBJ2-1; TRBD2 aligns across 8 bases. CDR3 length: 16 residues. Per the germline V gene, CDR1 is LGHDT and CDR2 is YNNKEL (reference sequence). Germline trimming cut 5 bases from V and 1 base from J; bases unmatched to any gene: 7. The CDR3 loop reads CASSSPRGGSYNEQFF. In nucleotides, the CDR3 is TGTGCCAGCAGCTCCCCACGGGGGGGGTCCTACAATGAGCAGTTCTTC.

This rearrangement joins TRBV6-5 to TRBJ1-1, with D tentatively TRBD1 (6 bases). Trimming shortened V by 7 bases and J by 4 bases, and 13 bases separated the two germline ends. CDR1 MNHEY and CDR2 SVGAGI come from the germline V gene. This CDR3 region has 13 residues. The CDR3 DNA reads as TGTGCCAGCAACAGGGTTGAGGGCACTGAAGCTTTCTTT. Translated, it gives CASNRVEGTEAFF.

A single count supports this clone. This chain joins TRBV20-1 and TRBJ1-5, with D perhaps TRBD1 (5 bases). CDR1 is DFQATT, CDR2 SNEGSKA, per germline (reference sequence). CDR3 length equals 17 residues. V gave up 3 bases and J gave up 0 bases, with 18 bases separating them. CDR3 bases: TGCAGTGCTAGTCCCCGAGGACAATCGTTTAGCAATCAGCCCCAGCATTTT. Its protein is CSASPRGQSFSNQPQHF.

This chain connects TRBV18 to TRBJ1-4, with TRBD1 identical over 8 bases. CDR1 is KGHSH and CDR2 is LQKENI in the germline V gene. V trimming: 3 bases; J trimming: 0 bases; junction bases outside the gene matches: 3. The CDR3 covers 16 residues. CDR3 sequence reads: CASSPGTGATNEKLFF. For the CDR3, the DNA is TGTGCCAGCTCACCTGGGACAGGCGCAACTAATGAAAAACTGTTTTTT. Together with reference TRBV18 and TRBJ1-4, the CDR3 gives the full variable domain: NAGVMQNPRHLVRRRGQEARLRCSPMKGHSHVYWYRQLPEEGLKFMVYLQKENIIDESGMPKERFSAEFPKEGPSILRIQQVVRGDSAAYFCASSPGTGATNEKLFFGSGTQLSVL.

The chain has TRBV5-6 and TRBJ1-2; D gene unclear. The CDR3 loop spans 12 amino acids. Germline-derived CDR1 and CDR2 are SGHDT and YYEEEE. V was shortened by 2 bases and J by 6 bases, with 8 bases between the two germline ends. CDR3: CASSFGSNGYTF. The CDR3 DNA reads as TGTGCCAGCAGCTTCGGGAGCAATGGCTACACCTTC. Full variable domain (missing parts from reference TRBV5-6 and TRBJ1-2): DAGVTQSPTHLIKTRGQQVTLRCSPKSGHDTVSWYQQALGQGPQFIFQYYEEEERQRGNFPDRFSGHQFPNYSSELNVNALLLGDSALYLCASSFGSNGYTFGSGTRLTVV.

The rearrangement uses TRBV5-6 and TRBJ2-4; the match to TRBD2 covers 7 bases. CDR3 size: 15 residues. In germline, CDR1 is SGHDT, CDR2 YYEEEE. Trimming at V came to 3 bases and at J to 4 bases, leaving 7 bases not matched to a gene. CDR3 protein: CASSSLGREKNIQYF. The CDR3 DNA is TGTGCCAGCAGCTCCCTTGGGCGGGAGAAAAACATTCAGTACTTC. Based on the CDR3 plus reference TRBV5-6 and TRBJ2-4, the full variable domain is DAGVTQSPTHLIKTRGQQVTLRCSPKSGHDTVSWYQQALGQGPQFIFQYYEEEERQRGNFPDRFSGHQFPNYSSELNVNALLLGDSALYLCASSSLGREKNIQYFGAGTRLSVL.

The rearrangement uses TRBV28 and TRBJ1-5; tentative D call: TRBD1 (6 bases). The CDR3 is made up of 16 amino acids. In germline, CDR1 is MDHEN, CDR2 SYDVKM. V dropped 3 bases and J dropped 1 base, with 13 bases sitting between them. This CDR3 is CASSFSGVGSNQPQHF. Written as DNA, the CDR3 is TGTGCCAGCAGTTTTTCAGGGGTGGGGAGCAATCAGCCCCAGCATTTT.

This clone was seen a few times. V gene TRBV7-2 combines with J gene TRBJ1-4, with TRBD1 identical over 12 bases. CDR1 SGHTA and CDR2 FQGNSA come from the germline V gene. J was trimmed by 6 bases and V by 2 bases; bases with no gene match: 1. The CDR3 sequence is 15 residues long. This CDR3 is CASSLRDRGHEKLFF. The CDR3 DNA reads as TGTGCCAGCAGCTTAAGGGACAGGGGGCATGAAAAACTGTTTTTT. Full variable domain (remainder filled in from reference TRBV7-2 and TRBJ1-4): GAGVSQSPSNKVTEKGKDVELRCDPISGHTALYWYRQSLGQGLEFLIYFQGNSAPDKSGLPSDRFSAERTGGSVSTLTIQRTQQEDSAVYLCASSLRDRGHEKLFFGSGTQLSVL.

As concerns this clone: Within the sample, other DNA sequences also encode this same CDR3. J is TRBJ1-4 and V is TRBV10-3; tentatively, D is TRBD1 (5 bases). Trimming took off 3 bases at V and 2 bases at J, with 10 bases between the two ends. This CDR3 has 15 residues. Germline assignment: CDR1 ENHRY and CDR2 SYGVKD. In DNA, the CDR3 is TGTGCCATCAGTGAATCGGGGGGGACTAATGAAAAACTGTTTTTT. Residues: CAISESGGTNEKLFF.

The gene calls are TRBV19 and TRBJ1-1; 8 bases map to TRBD1. The CDR3 contains 14 residues. CDR1 is LNHDA, CDR2 SQIVND, per germline (reference sequence). J was trimmed by 5 bases and V by 6 bases; bases with no gene match: 8. This CDR3 is CASSLQGTGTEAFF. The DNA of the CDR3 is TGTGCCAGTAGCCTACAGGGGACAGGAACTGAAGCTTTCTTT.

V gene TRBV6-5 combines with J gene TRBJ2-7, with D possibly matching TRBD2 (6 bases). The CDR3 covers 15 residues. Trimming shortened V by 6 bases and J by 7 bases, and 22 bases separated the two germline ends. The germline gives CDR1 MNHEY, CDR2 SVGAGI. CDR3 in amino acids: CASRSASAGPGEQYF. DNA of the CDR3: TGTGCCAGCAGGTCGGCCAGTGCGGGGCCAGGGGAGCAGTACTTC.

This clone was seen only once. The chain combines TRBV7-2 with TRBJ2-7; TRBD1 might be the D (5 bases). There are 15 residues in the CDR3. CDR1 and CDR2 from the germline V gene are SGHTA and FQGNSA. V lost 4 bases and J lost 2, with 15 bases in between. The chain's CDR3 is CASSSQGRAPYEQYF. Here the CDR3 DNA reads TGTGCCAGCAGCTCGCAGGGCAGGGCCCCCTACGAGCAGTACTTC. The variable domain in full, completed from reference TRBV7-2 and TRBJ2-7, reads GAGVSQSPSNKVTEKGKDVELRCDPISGHTALYWYRQSLGQGLEFLIYFQGNSAPDKSGLPSDRFSAERTGGSVSTLTIQRTQQEDSAVYLCASSSQGRAPYEQYFGPGTRLTVT.

This clone turned up a few times. The V and J genes are TRBV5-8 and TRBJ1-6, with 9 bases that match TRBD1. This CDR3 contains 14 residues. Trimming cost V 4 bases and J 9 bases; bases outside gene matches: 5. Germline-derived CDR1 and CDR2 are SGHTS and YDEGEE. The CDR3 DNA follows: TGTGCCAGCAGCCGACAGGGGGAACCTTCACCCCTCCACTTT. It is translated as CASSRQGEPSPLHF. The entire variable domain, with the rest obtained from reference TRBV5-8 and TRBJ1-6, is as follows: EAGVTQSPTHLIKTRGQQATLRCSPISGHTSVYWYQQALGLGLQFLLWYDEGEERNRGNFPPRFSGRQFPNYSSELNVNALELEDSALYLCASSRQGEPSPLHFGNGTRLTVT.

The V and J genes are TRBV6-1 and TRBJ1-4, with TRBD1 as a possible D gene (6 bases). The V gene lost 3 bases and the J gene lost 4 bases, with 9 bases spanning the gap. The CDR3 is made up of 14 amino acids. The germline V gene has CDR1 MNHNS and CDR2 SASEGT. In DNA, the CDR3 is TGTGCCAGCAGTGAGGACAGAGTTAATGAAAAACTGTTTTTT. This translates into CASSEDRVNEKLFF.